These 21 T cell receptor beta chains originate from one sample sequenced in a study of T-cell reconstitution after alpha-beta-depleted transplantation in children (dated by TCRdb to about 2016). Library preparation used PCR. Reads for this sample came from an Illumina HiSeq 2500. Molecular barcoding was employed in the preparation of TCR libraries, with unique molecular identifiers being used to normalize TCRbeta repertoire quantification. Through fastp at Q25 and MiXCR, TCRdb rebuilt clones from the public reads, retaining in-frame beta chains. Each entry merges the rows of one CDR3 protein and shows their most common DNA and genes. Counted in this sample were about 610,000 distinct CDR3 sequences; about 11% of them appeared once. The leading ten clones occupy about 4% of the sample. The source material was PBMCs from the stem cell graft donor, sampled from the stem cell graft. The receptors originated from a human donor who donated a stem cell graft to a child with acute myeloid leukemia.

This clonotype was detected many times. This chain uses TRBV20-1 with TRBJ2-6; TRBD1 matches at 9 bases. Losses at the gene ends were 5 bases for V and 1 base for J; bases not matched to a gene: 3. The CDR3 is 15 residues long. Germline loops: CDR1 DFQATT, CDR2 SNEGSKA (reference sequence). The chain's CDR3 is CSALGTGSGANVLTF. For the CDR3, the DNA is TGCAGTGCTCTCGGGACAGGGTCTGGGGCCAACGTCCTGACTTTC.

This clonotype was counted many times. The chain couples TRBV28 to TRBJ2-7; D is uncertain. Between the trimmed V and J ends, which lost 8 bases and 4 bases, there was a span of 24 bases. This CDR3 has 16 residues. Germline V gives CDR1 MDHEN, CDR2 SYDVKM. CDR3 sequence: CASSTGPPRLGYEQYF. DNA of the CDR3: TGTGCCAGCTCGACCGGACCCCCCCGTTTGGGGTACGAGCAGTACTTC. Full variable domain (rest looked up from reference TRBV28 and TRBJ2-7): DVKVTQSSRYLVKRTGEKVFLECVQDMDHENMFWYRQDPGLGLRLIYFSYDVKMKEKGDIPEGYSVSREKKERFSLILESASTNQTSMYLCASSTGPPRLGYEQYFGPGTRLTVT.

This clonotype appeared many times. The chain carries TRBV5-4 and TRBJ2-4, with 8 bases fitting TRBD1. J lost 3 bases, V lost 5 bases, and 4 bases had no gene match. The CDR3 sequence is 14 residues long. Germline CDR1 SGHNT, CDR2 YYREEE (reference sequence). CDR3 bases: TGTGCCAGCAGTCCAACAGGGGGCAAAAACATTCAGTACTTC. Its protein is CASSPTGGKNIQYF.

This clonotype was detected ten times or more. The chain recombines TRBV6-2 or TRBV6-3 with TRBJ2-3, with 13 bases that match TRBD2. The J segment lost 7 bases and the V segment lost 5 bases, leaving 9 bases of the junction unmatched. In germline, CDR1 is MNHEY, CDR2 SVGEGT. The CDR3 runs to 16 residues. The CDR3 region has the DNA TGTGCCAGCAGTACCAGACGGACTAGCGGGAGTTATACGCAGTATTTT. Amino acid sequence: CASSTRRTSGSYTQYF.

This clonotype was counted between two and nine times. The chain links TRBV29-1 to TRBJ2-1; TRBD1 aligns across 9 bases. Trimming took 4 bases from V and 9 from J; bases not matched to a gene: 10. The CDR3 loop spans 14 amino acids. Germline CDR1 and CDR2: SQVTM and ANQGSEA. Here the CDR3 DNA reads TGCAGCGTTGGATCCGGGACAGGGTTTGGTGAGCAGTTCTTC. Encoded protein: CSVGSGTGFGEQFF.

The V call is TRBV5-1, the J call TRBJ2-5; 8 bases agree with TRBD1. This CDR3 spans 14 amino acids. Losses at the gene ends were 3 bases for V and 2 bases for J; bases not matched to a gene: 3. The germline V gene has CDR1 SGHRS and CDR2 YFSETQ. CDR3: CASSSWTGQETQYF. The CDR3 DNA sequence: TGCGCCAGCAGCTCGTGGACAGGGCAAGAGACCCAGTACTTC.

This clonotype was counted at least ten times. The chain links TRBV20-1 to TRBJ2-7, with 13 nucleotides matching TRBD2. J lost 6 bases, V lost 5 bases, and 7 bases had no gene match. The germline gives CDR1 DFQATT, CDR2 SNEGSKA (reference sequence). The CDR3 extends over 14 amino acids. The CDR3 nucleotides are TGCAGTGCTCCCATCAGACTAGCGGGAGGCGAGCAGTACTTC. This codes for CSAPIRLAGGEQYF.

The chain combines TRBV7-2 with TRBJ1-1; a possible D gene is TRBD1 (6 bases). Trimming stripped 1 base from V and 3 bases from J, with 12 bases between. The V gene's germline CDR1 is SGHTA and CDR2 FQGNSA. CDR3 length: 15 amino acids. CDR3 sequence (DNA): TGTGCCAGCAGCTTAGGGGGGGCAGGGCACACTGAAGCTTTCTTT. Its protein is CASSLGGAGHTEAFF.

This clonotype was detected many times. The chain couples TRBV29-1 to TRBJ2-1, with D possibly matching TRBD2 (6 bases). Germline CDR1 SQVTM, CDR2 ANQGSEA. This CDR3 contains 16 residues. V lost 7 bases to trimming and J lost 9 bases, with 28 bases between them. CDR3 DNA: TGCAGCGCTCAAGGCGTACCGGGAGCCGAGCAGGCTGAGCAGTTCTTC. Translation: CSAQGVPGAEQAEQFF.

The chain combines TRBV7-2 with TRBJ1-1, with D maybe TRBD1 (6 bases). The CDR3 has 15 residues. Germline V gene sequence: CDR1 SGHTA, CDR2 FQGNSA. CDR3 region: CATYVKGGGNTEAFF. The DNA of the CDR3 is TGTGCTACCTATGTGAAGGGAGGGGGGAACACTGAAGCTTTCTTT.

This rearrangement joins TRBV6-2 or TRBV6-3 to TRBJ1-1, with a weak D call TRBD1 (5 bases). Between the trimmed V and J ends, which lost 6 bases and 4 bases, there was a span of 18 bases. The CDR3 contains 15 residues. Germline CDR1 is MNHEY and CDR2 is SVGEGT. CDR3 protein: CASRPDAGLSTEAFF. For the CDR3, the DNA is TGTGCCAGCAGACCAGATGCAGGGCTATCCACTGAAGCTTTCTTT.

Ten or more counts support this clonotype. The V call is TRBV28, the J call TRBJ2-7, with 7 nucleotides matching TRBD2. Trimming cost V 2 bases and J 2 bases; bases outside gene matches: 3. The germline CDR1 and CDR2 sequences are MDHEN and SYDVKM. This CDR3 comprises 14 residues. CDR3 nucleotides: TGTGCCAGCAGTTTAGGGGGGGACCCCTACGAGCAGTACTTC. It translates to CASSLGGDPYEQYF.

The chain uses TRBV29-1 and TRBJ1-4; no firm D call. V lost 8 bases and J lost 8, with 15 bases in between. The CDR3 loop spans 12 amino acids. Germline V CDR1 and CDR2: SQVTM, ANQGSEA. The CDR3 sequence: CSTMGKSEKLFF. In DNA, the CDR3 is TGCAGCACCATGGGGAAGTCCGAAAAACTGTTTTTT.

A few counts support this clonotype. This rearrangement joins TRBV28 to TRBJ2-7; 8 bases align to TRBD1. The germline CDR1 and CDR2 sequences are MDHEN and SYDVKM. The trim removed 3 bases at V and 3 bases at J, leaving 4 bases unmatched. The CDR3 spans 14 residues. The CDR3 reads CASSFPDRGYEQYF. As DNA, the CDR3 is TGTGCCAGCAGTTTTCCTGACAGGGGCTACGAGCAGTACTTC.

This clonotype was found many times. The chain has TRBV28 and TRBJ1-5; no clear D gene. The V end was cut by 7 bases, the J end by 3 bases, with 7 bases between. The germline V gene has CDR1 MDHEN and CDR2 SYDVKM. The CDR3 has 12 residues. The CDR3 here is CASNYYNQPQHF. The CDR3 DNA reads as TGTGCCAGCAACTATTACAATCAGCCCCAGCATTTT. Filled out from reference TRBV28 and TRBJ1-5, the complete variable domain reads DVKVTQSSRYLVKRTGEKVFLECVQDMDHENMFWYRQDPGLGLRLIYFSYDVKMKEKGDIPEGYSVSREKKERFSLILESASTNQTSMYLCASNYYNQPQHFGDGTRLSIL.

The rearrangement joins TRBV13 to TRBJ2-7; D ambiguous. From germline, CDR1 is PRHDT and CDR2 FYEKMQ (reference sequence). The CDR3 covers 13 residues. V was pared by 1 base and J by 6 bases, with 10 bases between. The CDR3 spells CASSLVTTTEQYF. The CDR3 DNA reads as TGTGCCAGCAGCTTAGTCACCACTACCGAGCAGTACTTC.

On this clonotype itself: A much bigger clone sits one base away, suggesting this may be a read error. The chain has TRBV6-2 or TRBV6-3 and TRBJ2-7, with D unclear. The CDR3 has 15 residues. From germline, CDR1 is MNHEY and CDR2 SVGEGT. In nucleotides, the CDR3 is TGTGCCAGCAGCCCTCTCGGGCCCGACCCATACGGGCAGTACTTC. It is translated as CASSPLGPDPYGQYF.

The chain is built from TRBV20-1 and TRBJ1-1; 7 nucleotides align to TRBD1. After removal of 5 bases from V and 1 base from J, the junction contained 4 bases not matched to a gene. Per germline, CDR1 DFQATT and CDR2 SNEGSKA (reference sequence). The CDR3 has 13 residues. In DNA form, the CDR3 reads TGCAGTGCTTTTGACAGGGCGAACACTGAAGCTTTCTTT. This sequence encodes CSAFDRANTEAFF.

The CDR3 DNA reads as TGCAGTGCTAGAGGGGACAGGCGAGTGGGGGCCTACGAGCAGTACTTC. Protein product: CSARGDRRVGAYEQYF. The J gene is TRBJ2-7, the V gene TRBV20-1; 8 positions agree with TRBD1. The germline V gene encodes CDR1 DFQATT and CDR2 SNEGSKA (reference sequence). The CDR3 runs to 16 residues. V was clipped by 1 base and J by 2 bases; unmatched bases: 10.

This clonotype was detected only a few times. The rearrangement joins TRBV7-2 to TRBJ2-7; D is unclear. The germline V and J ends were trimmed by 3 bases and 2 bases, with 11 bases remaining between them. CDR1 is SGHTA, CDR2 FQGNSA, per germline. The CDR3 has 14 amino acids. CDR3 loop: CASSLWQTPYEQYF. The CDR3 nucleotides read TGTGCCAGCAGCTTGTGGCAGACACCCTACGAGCAGTACTTC.

V and J are TRBV5-1 and TRBJ2-2; possibly TRBD2 for D (6 bases). V was shortened by 2 bases and J by 4 bases, with 12 bases between the two germline ends. Germline values: CDR1 SGHRS, CDR2 YFSETQ. The CDR3 covers 15 residues. The DNA of the CDR3 is TGCGCCAGCAGCTTTGGAGGGAGACGCACCGGGGAGCTGTTTTTT. Translating it yields CASSFGGRRTGELFF.